Presented here are 8 T cell receptor beta chains from one specimen sequenced in a study of post-analysis software for immune sequencing data. General study findings and limits: The five TRBV segments detected at higher frequency in patients than in controls included TRBV5-6, TRBV5-1 and TRBV20-1.

Libraries were made from TCR beta cDNA, and they carried unique molecular identifiers. TCRdb ran MiXCR on the PCR reads and lists one entry per CDR3 protein. The table has fewer than 850,000 distinct CDR3 sequences, about 32% seen once; the top ten hold about 0.5%. The antigens for these receptors are not known. The sample taken for sequencing was blood. The receptors here all came from a girl between 10 and 17 years old with multiple sclerosis.

The count of this clonotype is one. Being one base from a much bigger clone, this may be a read error. The chain joins TRBV6-6 to TRBJ2-3; D assignment may be TRBD1 or TRBD2 (5 bases each). Germline CDR1 is MNHNY and CDR2 is SVGAGI (reference sequence). The CDR3 is 13 residues long. CDR3 loop: CTSSYSGRDTQYF. The DNA of the CDR3 is TGTACCAGCAGTTACTCGGGTCGGGACACGCAGTATTTT.

V and J are TRBV10-3 and TRBJ1-1; D is possibly TRBD1 (5 bases). The V end lost 8 bases, the J end lost 0 bases, and 10 bases lay between the germline ends. Looked up from germline, CDR1 is ENHRY and CDR2 is SYGVKD. The CDR3 is made up of 13 amino acids. CDR3 region: CAIAAGLNTEAFF. In nucleotides, the CDR3 is TGTGCCATCGCCGCAGGGTTGAACACTGAAGCTTTCTTT.

The CDR3 coding sequence is TGTGCCAGCAGCCTCATATTAGGGTCCCCCTACGAGCAGTACTTC. Its protein is CASSLILGSPYEQYF. The chain couples TRBV6-5 to TRBJ2-7; unclear D gene. The germline V and J ends were trimmed by 6 bases and 2 bases, with 17 bases remaining between them. The CDR3 contains 15 residues. Looked up from germline, CDR1 is MNHEY and CDR2 is SVGAGI.

This clonotype has only a few counts. The rearrangement links TRBV7-2 to TRBJ2-3; 10 nucleotides align to TRBD2. The J segment lost 3 bases and the V segment lost 4 bases, leaving 4 bases of the junction unmatched. There are 15 residues in the CDR3. Per the germline V gene, CDR1 is SGHTA and CDR2 is FQGNSA. This CDR3 reads CASSSGTSVTDTQYF. The CDR3 nucleotides are TGTGCCAGCAGCTCCGGGACTAGCGTTACAGATACGCAGTATTTT. Full variable domain (remainder filled in from reference TRBV7-2 and TRBJ2-3): GAGVSQSPSNKVTEKGKDVELRCDPISGHTALYWYRQSLGQGLEFLIYFQGNSAPDKSGLPSDRFSAERTGGSVSTLTIQRTQQEDSAVYLCASSSGTSVTDTQYFGPGTRLTVL.

The chain combines TRBV28 with TRBJ2-3, with 8 bases that match TRBD2. The CDR3 spans 15 residues. Trimming took 6 bases from V and 8 from J; bases not matched to a gene: 13. Germline lookup yields CDR1 MDHEN and CDR2 SYDVKM. This chain's CDR3 is CASSTTGRAKGTQYF. The DNA of the CDR3 is TGTGCCAGCAGCACTACCGGGAGGGCGAAAGGTACGCAGTATTTT.

V is TRBV25-1 and J is TRBJ2-1, with 11 bases matching TRBD2. CDR3 length: 15 residues. CDR1 is MGHDK and CDR2 is SYGVNS in the germline V gene. With 5 bases clipped from V and 5 bases from J, the junction kept 5 bases outside the gene matches. The CDR3 region is CASSMGLAANNEQFF. CDR3 nucleotide sequence: TGTGCCAGCAGTATGGGACTAGCGGCGAACAATGAGCAGTTCTTC. Based on the CDR3 plus reference TRBV25-1 and TRBJ2-1, the full variable domain is EADIYQTPRYLVIGTGKKITLECSQTMGHDKMYWYQQDPGMELHLIHYSYGVNSTEKGDLSSESTVSRIRTEHFPLTLESARPSHTSQYLCASSMGLAANNEQFFGPGTRLTVL.

The rearrangement links TRBV7-2 to TRBJ2-3; 11 bases are a match to TRBD1. J gave up 6 bases and V 6 bases, and 5 bases lay outside the gene matches. CDR3 length equals 14 residues. The germline gives CDR1 SGHTA, CDR2 FQGNSA. CDR3: CASSWTGGPDTQYF. CDR3 DNA: TGTGCCAGCAGTTGGACAGGGGGCCCGGATACGCAGTATTTT. Filled out from reference TRBV7-2 and TRBJ2-3, the complete variable domain reads GAGVSQSPSNKVTEKGKDVELRCDPISGHTALYWYRQSLGQGLEFLIYFQGNSAPDKSGLPSDRFSAERTGGSVSTLTIQRTQQEDSAVYLCASSWTGGPDTQYFGPGTRLTVL.

This clonotype was seen only a few times. The chain employs TRBV7-2 and TRBJ2-5; perhaps TRBD2 as D (6 bases). Trimming stripped 4 bases from V and 2 bases from J, with 17 bases between. The germline gives CDR1 SGHTA, CDR2 FQGNSA. This CDR3 spans 16 amino acids. CDR3 nucleotide sequence: TGTGCCAGCAGCTCACGGCATAGCGGTCTACAAGAGACCCAGTACTTC. Translation: CASSSRHSGLQETQYF.